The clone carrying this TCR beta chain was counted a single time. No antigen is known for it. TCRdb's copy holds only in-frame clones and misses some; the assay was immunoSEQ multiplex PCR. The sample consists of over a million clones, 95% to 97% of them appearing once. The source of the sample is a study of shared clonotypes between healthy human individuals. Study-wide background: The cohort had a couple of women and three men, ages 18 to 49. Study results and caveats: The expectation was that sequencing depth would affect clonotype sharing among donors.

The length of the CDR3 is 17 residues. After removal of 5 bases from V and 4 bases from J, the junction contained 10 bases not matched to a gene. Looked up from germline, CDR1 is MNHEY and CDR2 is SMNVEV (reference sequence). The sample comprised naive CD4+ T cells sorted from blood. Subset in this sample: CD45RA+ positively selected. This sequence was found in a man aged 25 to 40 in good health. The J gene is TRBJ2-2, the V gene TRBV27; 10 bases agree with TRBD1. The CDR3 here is CASSPLTGTGVTGELFF. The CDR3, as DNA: TGTGCCAGCAGTCCCCTTACCGGGACAGGGGTCACCGGGGAGCTGTTTTTT.